Each of the 4 T cell receptor beta chains below was sequenced from the same sample in a study of siplizumab effects on memory and regulatory T cells. Some clones are missing from TCRdb's copy, which holds only in-frame ones; the method was immunoSEQ multiplex PCR. The table lists around 100,000 clones, 94% of them singletons. The sequenced sample consisted of non-Treg CD4+ T cells sorted from blood. These receptors were taken from a human donor in good health.

V usage is TRBV7-2 and J usage is TRBJ1-3, with D uncertain. The CDR3 is made up of 12 amino acids. Germline V gene sequence: CDR1 SGHTA, CDR2 FQGNSA. The V end lost 5 bases, the J end lost 2 bases, and 4 bases lay between the germline ends. CDR3 sequence reads: CASSPTGNTIYF. The DNA for the CDR3 is TGTGCCAGCAGCCCAACTGGAAACACCATATATTTT. The full variable domain, its missing parts supplied by reference TRBV7-2 and TRBJ1-3, is GAGVSQSPSNKVTEKGKDVELRCDPISGHTALYWYRQSLGQGLEFLIYFQGNSAPDKSGLPSDRFSAERTGGSVSTLTIQRTQQEDSAVYLCASSPTGNTIYFGEGSWLTVV.

A single count supports this clone. This rearrangement joins TRBV18 to TRBJ1-1; D uncertain. This CDR3 is built from 15 residues. Trimming removed 0 bases from V and 1 base from J, with 9 bases in between. CDR1 is KGHSH, CDR2 LQKENI, per germline. The DNA of the CDR3 is TGTGCCAGCTCACCACCGTCGGAGCGGAACACTGAAGCTTTCTTT. It is translated as CASSPPSERNTEAFF.

This sequence joins TRBV6-6 and TRBJ1-2; D call uncertain. Trimming took off 0 bases at V and 8 bases at J, with 10 bases between the two ends. The CDR3 loop spans 13 amino acids. Germline V gene sequence: CDR1 MNHNY, CDR2 SVGAGI (reference sequence). The CDR3 nucleotides are TGTGCCAGCAGTTACTCCTTTAGGAGAGGCTACACCTTC. Protein product: CASSYSFRRGYTF.

The genes are TRBV12-5 and TRBJ2-5; TRBD2 is a possible D gene (6 bases). CDR3 length: 14 residues. Between the trimmed V and J ends, which lost 4 bases and 3 bases, there was a span of 12 bases. The germline V gene has CDR1 LGHNT and CDR2 FRNRAP. CDR3 amino acids: CASGSGTQEETQYF. CDR3 bases: TGTGCTAGTGGTTCCGGGACTCAGGAAGAGACCCAGTACTTC.